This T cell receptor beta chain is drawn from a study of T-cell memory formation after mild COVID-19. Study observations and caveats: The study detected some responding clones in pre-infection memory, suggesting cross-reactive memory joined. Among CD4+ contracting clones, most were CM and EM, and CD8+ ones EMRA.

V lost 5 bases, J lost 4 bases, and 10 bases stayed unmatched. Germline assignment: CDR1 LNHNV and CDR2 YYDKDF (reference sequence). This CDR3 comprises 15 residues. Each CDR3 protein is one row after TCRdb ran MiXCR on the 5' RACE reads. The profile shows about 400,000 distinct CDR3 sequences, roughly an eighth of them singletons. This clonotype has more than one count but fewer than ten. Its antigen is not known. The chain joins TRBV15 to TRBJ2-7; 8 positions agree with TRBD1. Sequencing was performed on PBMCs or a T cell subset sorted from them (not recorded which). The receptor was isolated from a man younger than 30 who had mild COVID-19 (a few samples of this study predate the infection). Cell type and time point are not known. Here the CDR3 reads CATSGGQGRTYEQYF. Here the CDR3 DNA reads TGTGCCACCAGCGGAGGACAGGGCCGTACGTACGAGCAGTACTTC.